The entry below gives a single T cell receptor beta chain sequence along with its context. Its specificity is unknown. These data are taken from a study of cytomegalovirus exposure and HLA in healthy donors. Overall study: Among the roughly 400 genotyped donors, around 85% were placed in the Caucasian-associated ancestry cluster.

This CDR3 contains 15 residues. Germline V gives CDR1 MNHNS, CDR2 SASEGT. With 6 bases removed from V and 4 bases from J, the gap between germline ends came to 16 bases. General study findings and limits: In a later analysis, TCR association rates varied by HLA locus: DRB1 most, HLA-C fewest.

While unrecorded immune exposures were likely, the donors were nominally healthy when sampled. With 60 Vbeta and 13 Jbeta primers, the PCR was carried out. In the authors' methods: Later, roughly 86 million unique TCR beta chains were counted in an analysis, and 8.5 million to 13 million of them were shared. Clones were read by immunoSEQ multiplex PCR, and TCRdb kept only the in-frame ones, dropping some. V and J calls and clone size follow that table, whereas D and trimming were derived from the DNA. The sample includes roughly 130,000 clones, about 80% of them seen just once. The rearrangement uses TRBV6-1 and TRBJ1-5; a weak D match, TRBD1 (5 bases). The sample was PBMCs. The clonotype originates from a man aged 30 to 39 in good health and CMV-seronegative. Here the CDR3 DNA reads TGTGCCAGCAGCCTCATAGCGGGGCCAAATCAGCCCCAGCATTTT. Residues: CASSLIAGPNQPQHF.